This T cell receptor beta chain appears in the sequencing data of a study of blood T cell repertoires in COVID-19. As processed by the authors: Estimates of nucleated cell counts were drawn from the amplification of reference gene primers. Using immunoSEQ multiplex PCR, the repertoire was profiled, and TCRdb retains in-frame clones only, with some absent. D and trimming were read from the DNA, whereas the V and J calls and clone size are those reported in that table. In the table there are some 170,000 clones, roughly 81% of which are singletons. Germline V gene data show CDR1 as SGHDT and CDR2 as YYEEEE. With 7 bases removed from V and 6 bases from J, the gap between germline ends came to 19 bases. The CDR3 totals 14 residues.

This rearrangement joins TRBV5-6 to TRBJ2-5, with D perhaps matching TRBD1 (7 bases). Sequenced sample: peripheral blood. This TCR came from a woman aged 40 to 50 with COVID-19, enrolled during active disease. CDR3 region: CASREQGGGKTQYF. The CDR3, as DNA: TGTGCCAGCCGAGAGCAAGGGGGCGGGAAGACCCAGTACTTC.